The sequence of this T cell receptor (beta chain) was determined in a study of control samples from healthy donors and cancer patients. V was shortened by 5 bases and J by 1 base, with 9 bases between the two germline ends. The CDR3 totals 13 residues. Looked up from germline, CDR1 is SGHAT and CDR2 is FQNNGV. Clones were sequenced by immunoSEQ multiplex PCR, and TCRdb holds only the in-frame ones, with some missing. Altogether some 190,000 clones are present, about 90% being singletons, with the ten largest covering 1.5% to 2%. Sequencing was done on a sample of blood. The clonotype originates from a man aged 25 to 45 in good health. J is TRBJ2-7 and V is TRBV11-2; no definite D call. The CDR3 spells CASSPPASYEQYF. The CDR3 coding sequence is TGTGCCAGCAGCCCCCCCGCTTCCTACGAGCAGTACTTC.